This TCR beta chain is drawn from a study of cytomegalovirus exposure and HLA in healthy donors. The study's findings and limits: Later analysis placed DRB1 highest and HLA-C lowest in TCR association rates, which differed by HLA locus. In vitro, a few CMV-associated chains proved specific for CMV antigens.

The CDR3 consists of 15 residues. Germline V gene data show CDR1 as GTSNPN and CDR2 as SVGIG (reference sequence). V lost 5 bases, J lost 2 bases, and 9 bases stayed unmatched. In this sample, this clone turned up a few times. No antigen is known for it. Primers included in the PCR were 60 Vbeta and 13 Jbeta primers. The protocol was immunoSEQ multiplex PCR, while the TCRdb copy is restricted to in-frame clones and leaves out a portion. The sample has approximately 100,000 clones, 55% to 65% seen once; the top ten hold approximately 3.9%. The sample comprised PBMCs. The origin of this receptor is a man aged 25-40 years in good health and CMV-seropositive. The chain joins TRBV30 to TRBJ1-2; the match to TRBD1 covers 9 bases. CDR3 nucleotides: TGTGCCTGGGGCCGGGACAGGGCTATGAACTATGGCTACACCTTC. Encoded protein: CAWGRDRAMNYGYTF.